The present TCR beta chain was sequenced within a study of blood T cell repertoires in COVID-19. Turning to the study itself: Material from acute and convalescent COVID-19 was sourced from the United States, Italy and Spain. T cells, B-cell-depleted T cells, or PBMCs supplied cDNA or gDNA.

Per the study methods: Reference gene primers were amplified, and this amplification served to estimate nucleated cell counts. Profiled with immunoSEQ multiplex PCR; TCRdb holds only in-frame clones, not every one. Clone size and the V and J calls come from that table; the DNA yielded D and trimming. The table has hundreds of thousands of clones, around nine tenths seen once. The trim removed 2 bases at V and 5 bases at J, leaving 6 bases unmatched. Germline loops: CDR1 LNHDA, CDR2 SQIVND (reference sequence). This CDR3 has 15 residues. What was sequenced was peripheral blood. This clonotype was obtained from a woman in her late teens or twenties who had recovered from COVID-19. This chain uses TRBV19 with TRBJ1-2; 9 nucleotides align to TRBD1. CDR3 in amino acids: CASSITGGSRYGYTF. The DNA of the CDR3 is TGTGCCAGTAGTATAACAGGGGGCTCGAGGTATGGCTACACCTTC.